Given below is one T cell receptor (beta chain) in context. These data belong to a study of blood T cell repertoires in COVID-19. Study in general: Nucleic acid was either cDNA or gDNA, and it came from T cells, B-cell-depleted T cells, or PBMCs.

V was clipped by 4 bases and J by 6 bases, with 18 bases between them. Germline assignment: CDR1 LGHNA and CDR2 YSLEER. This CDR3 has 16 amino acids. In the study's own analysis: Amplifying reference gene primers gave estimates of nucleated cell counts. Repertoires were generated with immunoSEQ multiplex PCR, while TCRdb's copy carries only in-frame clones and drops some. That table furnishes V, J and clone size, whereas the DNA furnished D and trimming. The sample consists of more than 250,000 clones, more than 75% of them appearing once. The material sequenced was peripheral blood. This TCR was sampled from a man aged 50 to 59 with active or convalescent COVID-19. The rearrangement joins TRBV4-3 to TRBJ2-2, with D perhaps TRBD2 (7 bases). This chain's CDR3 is CASSPRGGGGPGELFF. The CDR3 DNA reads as TGCGCCAGCAGCCCGAGGGGGGGAGGAGGACCCGGGGAGCTGTTTTTT.